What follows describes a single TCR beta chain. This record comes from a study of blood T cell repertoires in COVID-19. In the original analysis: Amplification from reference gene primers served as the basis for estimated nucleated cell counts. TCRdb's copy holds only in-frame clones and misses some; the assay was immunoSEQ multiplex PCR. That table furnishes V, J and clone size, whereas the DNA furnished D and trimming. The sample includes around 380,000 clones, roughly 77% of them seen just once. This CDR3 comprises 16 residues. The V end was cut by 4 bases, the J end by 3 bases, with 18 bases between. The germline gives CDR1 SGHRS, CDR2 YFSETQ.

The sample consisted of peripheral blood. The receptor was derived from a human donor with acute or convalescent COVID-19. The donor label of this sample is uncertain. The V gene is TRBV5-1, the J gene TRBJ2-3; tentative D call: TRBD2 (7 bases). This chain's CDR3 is CASSPMSGGRTDTQYF. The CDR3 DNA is TGCGCCAGCAGCCCCATGTCGGGGGGCCGAACAGATACGCAGTATTTT. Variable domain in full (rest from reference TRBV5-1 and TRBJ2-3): KAGVTQTPRYLIKTRGQQVTLSCSPISGHRSVSWYQQTPGQGLQFLFEYFSETQRNKGNFPGRFSGRQFSNSRSEMNVSTLELGDSALYLCASSPMSGGRTDTQYFGPGTRLTVL.